This T cell receptor (beta chain) was sequenced for a study of blood T cell repertoires in COVID-19. Study-level information: Sources were T cells, B-cell-depleted T cells, or PBMCs; the material itself was cDNA or gDNA.

This clone was counted only a few times. Per the original data handling: Counts of nucleated cells, estimated from reference gene primer amplification, were obtained. Repertoires were generated with immunoSEQ multiplex PCR, while TCRdb's copy carries only in-frame clones and drops some. The V and J calls and clone size are taken from that table; D and trimming were inferred from the DNA. The table lists about 130,000 clones, 86% of them singletons. V lost 6 bases, J lost 4 bases, and 15 bases stayed unmatched. CDR1 and CDR2 from the germline V gene are MDHEN and SYDVKM. The CDR3 spans 17 residues. The source of this sequence is a human donor in a cohort sampled during active COVID-19. This sequence joins TRBV28 and TRBJ2-1, with TRBD2 identical over 7 bases. The sample taken for sequencing was peripheral blood. Here the CDR3 reads CASSVPSAGDGYNEQFF. CDR3 nucleotide sequence: TGTGCCAGCAGCGTACCCTCGGCGGGAGATGGATACAATGAGCAGTTCTTC.